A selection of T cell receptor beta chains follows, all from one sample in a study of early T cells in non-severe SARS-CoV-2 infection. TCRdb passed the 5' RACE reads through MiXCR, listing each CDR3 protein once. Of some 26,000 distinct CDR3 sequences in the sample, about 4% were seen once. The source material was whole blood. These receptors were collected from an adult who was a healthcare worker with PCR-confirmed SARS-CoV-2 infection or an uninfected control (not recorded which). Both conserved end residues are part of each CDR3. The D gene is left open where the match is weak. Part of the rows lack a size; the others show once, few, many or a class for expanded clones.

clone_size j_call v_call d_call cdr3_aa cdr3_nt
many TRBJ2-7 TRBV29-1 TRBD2 CSVSGGGSGSNEQYF TGCAGCGTTTCCGGCGGGGGGTCCGGATCCAACGAGCAGTACTTC
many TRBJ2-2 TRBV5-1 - CASSLGPVVNTGELFF TGCGCCAGCAGCTTGGGCCCAGTAGTGAACACCGGGGAGCTGTTTTTT
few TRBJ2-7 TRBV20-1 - CSARVLPVSSYEQYF TGCAGTGCTAGGGTTTTGCCCGTTAGTTCCTACGAGCAGTACTTC
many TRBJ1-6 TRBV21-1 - CASSRVQGGPTNPNSPLHF TGTGCCAGCAGTCGGGTACAAGGGGGGCCGACAAACCCAAATTCACCCCTCCACTTT
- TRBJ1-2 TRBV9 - CASSPRTGIKYNYGYTF TGTGCCAGCAGCCCACGAACCGGGATTAAGTATAACTATGGCTACACCTTC
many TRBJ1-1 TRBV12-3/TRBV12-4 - CASRSGAGIVPMNTEAFF TGTGCCAGCAGGTCGGGGGCAGGGATTGTCCCTATGAACACTGAAGCTTTCTTT
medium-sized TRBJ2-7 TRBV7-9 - CASSLRVGIHEQYF TGTGCCAGCAGCTTAAGGGTGGGAATCCACGAGCAGTACTTC
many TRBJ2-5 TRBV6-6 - CASSYYPGAQETQYF TGTGCCAGCAGTTATTACCCAGGGGCGCAGGAGACCCAGTACTTC
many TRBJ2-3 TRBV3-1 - CASSQDWGVSTDTQYF TGTGCCAGCAGCCAAGACTGGGGGGTCAGCACAGATACGCAGTATTTT
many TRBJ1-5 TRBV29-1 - CSGPPAAYSNQPQHF TGCAGCGGGCCCCCGGCCGCGTATAGCAATCAGCCCCAGCATTTT
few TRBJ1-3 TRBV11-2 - CASSLPGSSGNTIYF TGTGCCAGCAGCTTGCCAGGGAGCTCTGGAAACACCATATATTTT
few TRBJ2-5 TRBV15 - CATSRARAVFGQETQYF TGTGCCACCAGCAGAGCCAGGGCGGTATTCGGCCAAGAGACCCAGTACTTC
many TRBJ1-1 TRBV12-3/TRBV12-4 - CASSYTDRNTEAFF TGTGCCAGCAGCTATACCGACAGGAACACTGAAGCTTTCTTT
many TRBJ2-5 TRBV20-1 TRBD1 CSARARQGQETQYF TGCAGTGCTAGGGCTCGACAGGGCCAAGAGACCCAGTACTTC
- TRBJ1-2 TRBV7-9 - CASSSRIYGYTF TGTGCCAGCAGCTCCCGAATCTATGGCTACACCTTC
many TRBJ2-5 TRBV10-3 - CAISDGKAQTGETQYF TGTGCCATCAGTGACGGCAAGGCTCAGACGGGAGAGACCCAGTACTTC
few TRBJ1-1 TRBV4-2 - CASSQELRGHTEAFF TGTGCCAGCAGCCAAGAGTTGCGGGGCCACACTGAAGCTTTCTTT
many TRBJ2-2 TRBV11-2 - CASSGNSRTGELFF TGTGCCAGCAGTGGGAACTCTCGAACCGGGGAGCTGTTTTTT
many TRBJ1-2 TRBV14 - CASSLAQERGYTF TGTGCCAGCAGCCTAGCCCAGGAAAGGGGCTACACCTTC
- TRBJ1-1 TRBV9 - CASSVGKGVTEAFF TGTGCCAGCAGCGTAGGGAAGGGTGTCACTGAAGCTTTCTTT
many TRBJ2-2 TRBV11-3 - CASSLQGGTGELFF TGTGCCAGCAGCTTACAAGGGGGCACCGGGGAGCTGTTTTTT
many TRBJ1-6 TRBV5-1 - CASSLNGSPPLHF TGCGCCAGCAGCTTGAACGGATCTCCACCCCTCCACTTT
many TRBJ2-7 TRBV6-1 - CASSEDWGRGTSYEQYF TGTGCCAGCAGTGAAGATTGGGGCCGAGGCACCTCCTACGAGCAGTACTTC
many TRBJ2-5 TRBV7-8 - CASSPRIGTQYF TGTGCCAGCAGCCCTAGGATCGGGACCCAGTACTTC
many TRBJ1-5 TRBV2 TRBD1 CASSPDRGQYQPQHF TGTGCCAGCAGCCCGGACAGGGGACAGTATCAGCCCCAGCATTTT
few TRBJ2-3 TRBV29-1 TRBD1 CSVGGTGGGDTQYF TGCAGCGTTGGCGGGACAGGAGGCGGTGATACGCAGTATTTT
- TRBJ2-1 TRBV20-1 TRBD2 CSARLAGYKNEQFF TGCAGTGCTAGACTAGCGGGCTACAAAAATGAGCAGTTCTTC
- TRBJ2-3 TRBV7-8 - CASSLGLGPRTDTQYF TGTGCCAGCAGCTTAGGCTTGGGCCCACGCACAGATACGCAGTATTTT
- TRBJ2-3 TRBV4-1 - CASSQNRPSTQYF TGCGCCAGCAGCCAAAACCGTCCGAGTACGCAGTATTTT
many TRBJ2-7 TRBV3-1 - CASSGSRGLGIEQYF TGTGCCAGCAGCGGATCCCGAGGGCTAGGGATCGAGCAGTACTTC
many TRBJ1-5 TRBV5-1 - CASSFTGKGQPQHF TGCGCCAGCAGCTTTACAGGGAAAGGTCAGCCCCAGCATTTT
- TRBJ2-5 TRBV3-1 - CASRDTQETQYF TGTGCCAGCAGGGACACCCAAGAGACCCAGTACTTC
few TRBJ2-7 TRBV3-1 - CASSQDLAVSYEQYF TGTGCCAGCAGCCAAGATCTGGCGGTCTCCTACGAGCAGTACTTC
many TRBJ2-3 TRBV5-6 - CASSLGPTDTQYF TGTGCCAGCAGCTTAGGCCCCACAGATACGCAGTATTTT
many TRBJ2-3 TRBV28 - CASSLRGRSTDTQYF TGTGCCAGCAGTTTAAGGGGTAGGAGCACAGATACGCAGTATTTT
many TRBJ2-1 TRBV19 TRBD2 CASTATSGDYNEQFF TGTGCCAGTACTGCGACTAGCGGAGATTACAATGAGCAGTTCTTC
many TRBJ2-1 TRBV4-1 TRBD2 CASSQDLAGGYNEQFF TGCGCCAGCAGCCAAGATCTAGCGGGGGGGTACAATGAGCAGTTCTTC
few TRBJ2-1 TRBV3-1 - CASSQARYTYNEQFF TGTGCCAGCAGCCAAGCCAGGTACACGTACAATGAGCAGTTCTTC
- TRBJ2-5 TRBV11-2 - CASSLERSETQYF TGTGCCAGCAGCTTAGAAAGATCAGAGACCCAGTACTTC
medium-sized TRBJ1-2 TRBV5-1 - CASSDNYGYTF TGCGCCAGCAGCGACAACTATGGCTACACCTTC
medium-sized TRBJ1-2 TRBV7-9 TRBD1 CASRQQGMVGYTF TGTGCCAGCAGACAACAGGGGATGGTTGGCTACACCTTC
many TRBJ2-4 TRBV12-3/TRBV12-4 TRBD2 CASSLAGGTEEHQYF TGTGCCAGCAGTTTAGCGGGGGGGACCGAGGAGCATCAGTACTTC
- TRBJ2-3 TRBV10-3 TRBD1 CAISEGQGDADTQYF TGTGCCATCAGCGAGGGACAGGGGGATGCAGATACGCAGTATTTT
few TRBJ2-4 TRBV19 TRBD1 CASQTGGAGNIQYF TGTGCCAGTCAGACAGGGGGCGCAGGAAACATTCAGTACTTC
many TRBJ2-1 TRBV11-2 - CASSEDQGQSYNEQFF TGTGCCAGCAGCGAAGACCAGGGGCAGAGCTACAATGAGCAGTTCTTC
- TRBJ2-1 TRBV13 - CASSLISSSYNEQFF TGTGCCAGCAGCTTAATTTCTAGCTCCTACAATGAGCAGTTCTTC
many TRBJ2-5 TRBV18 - CASSQGAAGETQYF TGTGCCAGCTCCCAAGGGGCGGCCGGAGAGACCCAGTACTTC
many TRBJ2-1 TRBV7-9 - CASSLGYRFPYNEQFF TGTGCCAGCAGCTTAGGGTACAGGTTTCCCTACAATGAGCAGTTCTTC
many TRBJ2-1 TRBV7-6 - CASSLGELYEQFF TGTGCCAGCAGCTTAGGGGAGCTTTATGAGCAGTTCTTC
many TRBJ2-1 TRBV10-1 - CASSESSGVDEQFF TGCGCCAGCAGTGAGTCGTCGGGAGTAGATGAGCAGTTCTTC
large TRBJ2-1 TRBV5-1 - CASSSPSHYNEQFF TGCGCCAGCAGCTCCCCCAGTCACTACAATGAGCAGTTCTTC